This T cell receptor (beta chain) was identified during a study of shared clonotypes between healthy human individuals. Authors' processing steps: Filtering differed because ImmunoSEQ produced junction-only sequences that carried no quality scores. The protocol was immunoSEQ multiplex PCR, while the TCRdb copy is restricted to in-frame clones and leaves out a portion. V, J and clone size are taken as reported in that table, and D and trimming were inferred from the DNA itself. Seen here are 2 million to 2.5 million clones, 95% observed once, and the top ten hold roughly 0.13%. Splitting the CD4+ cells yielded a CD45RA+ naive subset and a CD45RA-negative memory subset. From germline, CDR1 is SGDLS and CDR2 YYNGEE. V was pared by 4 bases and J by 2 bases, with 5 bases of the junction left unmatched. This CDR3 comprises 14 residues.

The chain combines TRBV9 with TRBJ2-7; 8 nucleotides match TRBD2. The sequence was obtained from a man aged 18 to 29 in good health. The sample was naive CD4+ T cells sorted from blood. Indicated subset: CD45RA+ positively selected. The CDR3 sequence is CASSNREGPYEQYF. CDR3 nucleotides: TGTGCCAGCAGCAACCGGGAGGGCCCCTACGAGCAGTACTTC.